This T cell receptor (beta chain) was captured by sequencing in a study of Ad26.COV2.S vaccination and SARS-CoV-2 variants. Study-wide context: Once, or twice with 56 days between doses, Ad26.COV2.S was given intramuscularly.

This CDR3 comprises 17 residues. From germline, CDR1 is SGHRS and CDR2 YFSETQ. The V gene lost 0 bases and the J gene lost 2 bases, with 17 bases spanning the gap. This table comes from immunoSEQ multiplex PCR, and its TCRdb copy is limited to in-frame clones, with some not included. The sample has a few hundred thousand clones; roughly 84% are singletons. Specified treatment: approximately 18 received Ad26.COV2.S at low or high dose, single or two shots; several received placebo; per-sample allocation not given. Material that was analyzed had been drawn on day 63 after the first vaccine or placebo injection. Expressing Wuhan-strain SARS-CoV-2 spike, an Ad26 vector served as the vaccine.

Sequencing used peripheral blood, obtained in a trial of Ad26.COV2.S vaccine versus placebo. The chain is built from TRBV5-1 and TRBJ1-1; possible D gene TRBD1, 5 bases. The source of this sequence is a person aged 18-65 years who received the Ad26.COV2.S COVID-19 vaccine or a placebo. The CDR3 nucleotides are TGCGCCAGCAGCTTGGGGTGGGCGGACAAACTAAACACTGAAGCTTTCTTT. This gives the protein CASSLGWADKLNTEAFF.